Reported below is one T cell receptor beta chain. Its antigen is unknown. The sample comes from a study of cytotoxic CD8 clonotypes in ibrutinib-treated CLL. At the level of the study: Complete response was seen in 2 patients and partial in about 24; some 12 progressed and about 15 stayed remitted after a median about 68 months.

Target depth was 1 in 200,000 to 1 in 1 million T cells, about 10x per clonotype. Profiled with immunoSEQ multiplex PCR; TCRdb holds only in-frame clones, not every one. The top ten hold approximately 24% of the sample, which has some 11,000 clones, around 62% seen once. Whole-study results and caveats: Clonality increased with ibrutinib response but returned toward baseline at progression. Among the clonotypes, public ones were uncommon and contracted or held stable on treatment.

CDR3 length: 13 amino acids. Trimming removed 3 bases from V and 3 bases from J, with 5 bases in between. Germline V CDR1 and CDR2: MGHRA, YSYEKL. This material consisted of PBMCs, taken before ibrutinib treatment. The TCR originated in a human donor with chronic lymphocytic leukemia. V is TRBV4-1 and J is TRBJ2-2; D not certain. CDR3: CASSQKDTGELFF. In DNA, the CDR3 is TGCGCCAGCAGCCAGAAAGACACCGGGGAGCTGTTTTTT.